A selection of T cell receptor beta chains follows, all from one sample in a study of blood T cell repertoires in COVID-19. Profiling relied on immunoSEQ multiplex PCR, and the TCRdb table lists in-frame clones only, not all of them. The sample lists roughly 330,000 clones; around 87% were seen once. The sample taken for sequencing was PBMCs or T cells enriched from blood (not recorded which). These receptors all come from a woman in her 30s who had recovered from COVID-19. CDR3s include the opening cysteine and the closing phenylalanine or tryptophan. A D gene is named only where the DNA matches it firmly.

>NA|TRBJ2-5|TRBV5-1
TGCGCCAGCAGCTTTCGGGGCCAAGAGACCCAGTACTTC
CASSFRGQETQYF
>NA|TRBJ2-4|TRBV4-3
TGCGCCAGCAGCCGCTGGCCTTCAGGGATAGGAAACATTCAGTACTTC
CASSRWPSGIGNIQYF
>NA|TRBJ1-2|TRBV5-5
TGTGCCAGCAGCTTGGAGGGCCTGCCCTTGCCAGGGGGCTACACCTTC
CASSLEGLPLPGGYTF
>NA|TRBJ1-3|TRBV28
TGTGCCAGCAGTTTATCGGTGGGACTCGGGGGAGACACCATATATTTT
CASSLSVGLGGDTIYF
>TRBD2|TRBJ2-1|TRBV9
TGTGCCAGCACCTTGACTAGCGGGGACTACAATGAGCAGTTCTTC
CASTLTSGDYNEQFF
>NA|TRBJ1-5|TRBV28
TGTGCCAGCAGTTGGCCCTCTTCTAGCAATCAGCCCCAGCATTTT
CASSWPSSSNQPQHF
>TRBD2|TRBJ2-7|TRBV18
TGTGCCAGCTCACCGCCGCGGGGGGGACTCTACGAGCAGTACTTC
CASSPPRGGLYEQYF
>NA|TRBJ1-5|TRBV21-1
TGTGCCAGCAGCAAAAAGGAGACGGTGGGGGCCCAGGGGCCCCAGCATTTT
CASSKKETVGAQGPQHF
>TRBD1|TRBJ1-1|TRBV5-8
TGTGCCAGCAGCTTCCGACAGGGCTATTTCTATGAAGCTTTCTTT
CASSFRQGYFYEAFF
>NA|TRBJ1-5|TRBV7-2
TGTGCCAGCAGCCTCGAGGCTGTCCAGCCCCAGCATTTT
CASSLEAVQPQHF